This T cell receptor beta chain comes out of a study of T cell responses to AZD1222 COVID-19 vaccine. V was trimmed by 3 bases and J by 0 bases, leaving 9 bases between them. Germline V CDR1 and CDR2: SEHNR, FQNEAQ (reference sequence). The CDR3 consists of 14 residues. This clone appeared a single time. Libraries were prepared by immunoSEQ multiplex PCR; TCRdb keeps only in-frame clonotypes and omits some of them. The sample contains some 150,000 clones, 75% to 95% of which appear only once. The sequence was obtained from an adult in good health. This material consisted of peripheral blood, taken on day 0 of MenACWY control vaccination. The rearrangement links TRBV7-9 to TRBJ2-7; D call uncertain. In nucleotides, the CDR3 is TGTGCCAGCAGCTTTTGGGCGGACTCCTACGAGCAGTACTTC. This codes for CASSFWADSYEQYF.